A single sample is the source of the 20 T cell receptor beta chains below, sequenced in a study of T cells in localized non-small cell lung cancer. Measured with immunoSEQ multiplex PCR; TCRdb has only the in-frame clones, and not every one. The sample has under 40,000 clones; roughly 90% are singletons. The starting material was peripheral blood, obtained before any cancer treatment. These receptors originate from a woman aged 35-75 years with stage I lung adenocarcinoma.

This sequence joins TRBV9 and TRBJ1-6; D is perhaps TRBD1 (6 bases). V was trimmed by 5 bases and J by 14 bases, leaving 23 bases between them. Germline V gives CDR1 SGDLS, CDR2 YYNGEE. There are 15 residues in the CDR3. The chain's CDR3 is CASSPGQTPGISLHF. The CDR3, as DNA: TGTGCCAGCAGTCCTGGACAGACGCCAGGTATATCCCTCCACTTT.

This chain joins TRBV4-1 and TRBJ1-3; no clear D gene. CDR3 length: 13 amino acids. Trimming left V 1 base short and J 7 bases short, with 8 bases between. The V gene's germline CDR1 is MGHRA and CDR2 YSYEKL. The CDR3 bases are TGCGCCAGCAGCCAAGGAGGTTTCAACACCATATATTTT. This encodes CASSQGGFNTIYF.

CDR3: CASSLDRVTAYEQYF. As DNA, the CDR3 is TGTGCCAGCAGCTTAGATCGGGTGACAGCCTACGAGCAGTACTTC. The gene calls are TRBV11-3 and TRBJ2-7; TRBD1 is a possible D gene (5 bases). The V gene's germline CDR1 is SGHNT and CDR2 YENEEA. This CDR3 spans 15 amino acids. With 0 bases removed from V and 2 bases from J, the gap between germline ends came to 11 bases.

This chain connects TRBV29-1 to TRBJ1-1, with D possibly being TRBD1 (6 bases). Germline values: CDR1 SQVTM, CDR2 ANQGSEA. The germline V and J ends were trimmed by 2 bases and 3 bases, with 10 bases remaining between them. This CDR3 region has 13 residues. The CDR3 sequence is CSVEKQGDTEAFF. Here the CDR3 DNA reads TGCAGCGTTGAAAAACAGGGAGACACTGAAGCTTTCTTT.

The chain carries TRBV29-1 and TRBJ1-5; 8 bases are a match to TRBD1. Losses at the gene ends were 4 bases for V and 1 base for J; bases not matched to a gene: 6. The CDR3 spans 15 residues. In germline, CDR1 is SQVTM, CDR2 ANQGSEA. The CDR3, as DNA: TGCAGCGTTGGCCAGGGGACAGGCAGCAATCAGCCCCAGCATTTT. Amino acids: CSVGQGTGSNQPQHF.

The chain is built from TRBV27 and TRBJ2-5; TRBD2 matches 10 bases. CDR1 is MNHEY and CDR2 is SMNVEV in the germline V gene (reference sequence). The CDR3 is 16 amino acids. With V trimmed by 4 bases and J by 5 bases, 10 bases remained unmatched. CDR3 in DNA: TGTGCCAGCAGTTCCTTCAGCGGGGGGGCCTGGGAGACCCAGTACTTC. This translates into CASSSFSGGAWETQYF.

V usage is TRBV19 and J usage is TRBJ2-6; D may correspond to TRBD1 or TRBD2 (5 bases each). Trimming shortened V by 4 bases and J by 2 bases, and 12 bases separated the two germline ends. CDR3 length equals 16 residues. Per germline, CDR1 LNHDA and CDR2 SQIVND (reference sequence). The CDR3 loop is CASSSPGPTGANVLTF. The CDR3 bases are TGTGCCAGTAGTAGTCCGGGGCCCACTGGGGCCAACGTCCTGACTTTC.

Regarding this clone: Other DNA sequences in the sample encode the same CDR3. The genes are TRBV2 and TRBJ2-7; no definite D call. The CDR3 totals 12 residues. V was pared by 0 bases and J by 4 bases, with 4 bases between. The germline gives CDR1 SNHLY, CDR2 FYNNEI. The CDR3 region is CASSEAGYEQYF. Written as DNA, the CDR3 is TGTGCCAGCAGTGAAGCGGGTTACGAGCAGTACTTC. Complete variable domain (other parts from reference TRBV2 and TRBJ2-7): EPEVTQTPSHQVTQMGQEVILRCVPISNHLYFYWYRQILGQKVEFLVSFYNNEISEKSEIFDDQFSVERPDGSNFTLKIRSTKLEDSAMYFCASSEAGYEQYFGPGTRLTVT.

The CDR3 region is CASWGSYSYGYTF. CDR3 coding DNA: TGTGCCAGCTGGGGCAGTTACTCCTATGGCTACACCTTC. The rearrangement joins TRBV9 to TRBJ1-2; D perhaps matches TRBD1 (5 bases). V lost 7 bases to trimming and J lost 4 bases, with 14 bases between them. CDR1 and CDR2 from the germline V gene are SGDLS and YYNGEE. This CDR3 is 13 amino acids long.

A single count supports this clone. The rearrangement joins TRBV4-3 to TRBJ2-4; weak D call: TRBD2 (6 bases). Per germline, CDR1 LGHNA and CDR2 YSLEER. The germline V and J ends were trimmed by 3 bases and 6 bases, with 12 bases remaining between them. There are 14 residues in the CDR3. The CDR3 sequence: CASSQAGRGNIQYF. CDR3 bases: TGCGCCAGCAGCCAGGCGGGGCGCGGAAACATTCAGTACTTC.

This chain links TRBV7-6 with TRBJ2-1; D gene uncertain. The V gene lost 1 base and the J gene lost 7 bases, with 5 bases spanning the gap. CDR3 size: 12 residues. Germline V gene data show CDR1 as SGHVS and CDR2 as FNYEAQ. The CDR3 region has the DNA TGTGCCAGCAGCTTAGTAGGAAATGAGCAGTTCTTC. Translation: CASSLVGNEQFF. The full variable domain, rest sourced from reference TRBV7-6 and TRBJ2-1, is GAGVSQSPRYKVTKRGQDVALRCDPISGHVSLYWYRQALGQGPEFLTYFNYEAQQDKSGLPNDRFSAERPEGSISTLTIQRTEQRDSAMYRCASSLVGNEQFFGPGTRLTVL.

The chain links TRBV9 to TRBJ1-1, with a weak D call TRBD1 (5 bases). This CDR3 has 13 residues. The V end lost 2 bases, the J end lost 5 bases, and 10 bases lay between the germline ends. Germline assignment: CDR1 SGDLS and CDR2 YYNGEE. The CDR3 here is CASSVSRETEAFF. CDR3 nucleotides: TGTGCCAGCAGCGTGAGCAGGGAAACTGAAGCTTTCTTT.

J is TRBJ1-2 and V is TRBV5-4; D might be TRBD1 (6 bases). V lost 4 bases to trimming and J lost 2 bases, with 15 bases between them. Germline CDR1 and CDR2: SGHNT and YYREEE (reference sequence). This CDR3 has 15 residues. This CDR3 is CASSHRTDENYGYTF. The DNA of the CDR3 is TGTGCCAGCAGCCATCGGACAGATGAAAACTATGGCTACACCTTC.

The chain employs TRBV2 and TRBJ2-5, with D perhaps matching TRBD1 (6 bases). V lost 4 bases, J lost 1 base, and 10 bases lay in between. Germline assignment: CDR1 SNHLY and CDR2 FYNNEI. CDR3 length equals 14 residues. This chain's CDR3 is CASSGTAVQETQYF. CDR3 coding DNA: TGTGCCAGCAGTGGGACAGCGGTCCAAGAGACCCAGTACTTC.

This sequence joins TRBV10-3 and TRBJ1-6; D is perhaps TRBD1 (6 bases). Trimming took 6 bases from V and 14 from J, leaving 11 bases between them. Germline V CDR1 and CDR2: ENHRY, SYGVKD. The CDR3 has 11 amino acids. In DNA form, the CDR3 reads TGTGCCATCAGGTCCACAGGGACCCTCCACTTT. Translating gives CAIRSTGTLHF.

CDR3 amino acids: CASSLDQGETQYF. In nucleotides, the CDR3 is TGTGCCAGCAGCTTAGATCAGGGCGAGACCCAGTACTTC. The chain links TRBV11-2 to TRBJ2-5; D is perhaps TRBD1 (5 bases). The V gene lost 0 bases and the J gene lost 5 bases, with 7 bases spanning the gap. Germline values: CDR1 SGHAT, CDR2 FQNNGV. The CDR3 sequence is 13 residues long.

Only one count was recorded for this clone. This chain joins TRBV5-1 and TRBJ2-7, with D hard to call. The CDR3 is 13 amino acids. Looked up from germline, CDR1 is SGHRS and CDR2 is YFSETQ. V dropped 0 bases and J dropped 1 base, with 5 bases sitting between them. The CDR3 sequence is CASSLAASYEQYF. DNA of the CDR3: TGCGCCAGCAGCTTGGCGGCATCCTACGAGCAGTACTTC.

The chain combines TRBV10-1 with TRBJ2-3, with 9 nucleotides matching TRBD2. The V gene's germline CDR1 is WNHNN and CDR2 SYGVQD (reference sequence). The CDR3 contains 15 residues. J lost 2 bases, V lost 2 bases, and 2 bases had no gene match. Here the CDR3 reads CASSEAGGYTDTQYF. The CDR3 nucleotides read TGCGCCAGCAGTGAGGCGGGGGGGTACACAGATACGCAGTATTTT.

The CDR3 region is CASGLVGEYEQYF. For the CDR3, the DNA is TGTGCTAGTGGTTTGGTGGGGGAGTACGAGCAGTACTTC. The rearrangement joins TRBV12-5 to TRBJ2-7; the D call may be TRBD1 or TRBD2 (5 bases each). CDR3 length: 13 residues. With 0 bases removed from V and 4 bases from J, the gap between germline ends came to 7 bases. Germline V lookup: CDR1 LGHNT, CDR2 FRNRAP.

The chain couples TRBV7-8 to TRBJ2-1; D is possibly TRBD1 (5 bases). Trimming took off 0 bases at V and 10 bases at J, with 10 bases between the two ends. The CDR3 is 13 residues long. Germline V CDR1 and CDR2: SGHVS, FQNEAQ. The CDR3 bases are TGTGCCAGCAGCTTAGCCGACAGTGACGAGCAGTTCTTC. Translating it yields CASSLADSDEQFF. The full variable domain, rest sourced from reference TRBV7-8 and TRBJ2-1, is GAGVSQSPRYKVAKRGQDVALRCDPISGHVSLFWYQQALGQGPEFLTYFQNEAQLDKSGLPSDRFFAERPEGSVSTLKIQRTQQEDSAVYLCASSLADSDEQFFGPGTRLTVL.